The T cell receptor (beta chain) described here comes from a study of blood T cell repertoires in COVID-19. Study background: Samples representing acute and convalescent COVID-19 were sourced from the United States, Italy and Spain. PBMCs, B-cell-depleted T cells, or T cells were the source of the cDNA or gDNA that made up the material.

In the original processing: Amplifying reference gene primers gave estimates of nucleated cell counts. Assay used: immunoSEQ multiplex PCR; TCRdb lists only in-frame clones, some missing. For V, J and clone size, that table is used; D and trimming come from the DNA. Of 150,000 to 200,000 clones listed, approximately 86% are singletons. The CDR3 is made up of 15 amino acids. CDR1 and CDR2 (germline): MDHEN, SYDVKM. The ends were cut back, 5 bases at V and 0 bases at J, with 13 bases in the middle. What was sequenced was peripheral blood. V is TRBV28 and J is TRBJ1-1; D possibly corresponds to TRBD1 (5 bases). The receptor's source is a man aged 55-75 years with acute or convalescent COVID-19. CDR3 region: CASSPAGGMNTEAFF. The CDR3 DNA follows: TGTGCCAGCAGTCCGGCGGGGGGGATGAACACTGAAGCTTTCTTT.